Below, 16 T cell receptor beta chains from the same sample are listed, as sequenced in a study of shared clonotypes between healthy human individuals. The assay was immunoSEQ multiplex PCR, and TCRdb's table has in-frame clones only and misses some. The sample lists hundreds of thousands of clones; approximately 79% were seen once. The sequenced sample was memory CD4+ T cells sorted from blood. Subset indicated: CD45RA-negative fraction. The receptors shown here come from a woman under 40 in good health.

V and J are TRBV10-3 and TRBJ1-3; D ambiguous. The CDR3 runs to 13 residues. Germline V CDR1 and CDR2: ENHRY, SYGVKD. V lost 3 bases, J lost 5 bases, and 8 bases lay in between. This CDR3 is CAISDRNRNTIYF. As DNA, the CDR3 is TGTGCCATCAGTGATAGGAATCGAAACACCATATATTTT.

This clone was counted only a few times. V gene TRBV27 combines with J gene TRBJ2-3, with D tentatively TRBD1 or TRBD2 (5 bases each). The CDR3 runs 14 residues. The V and J ends lost 3 bases and 4 bases respectively, with 11 bases between them. The germline gives CDR1 MNHEY, CDR2 SMNVEV (reference sequence). The CDR3 nucleotides read TGTGCCAGCAGTTTCTTCAGGGAGTCAGATACGCAGTATTTT. Its translation is CASSFFRESDTQYF.

This clone was seen a few times. V usage is TRBV28 and J usage is TRBJ1-5, with TRBD1 as a possible D gene (5 bases). The CDR3 contains 15 residues. Trimming left V 2 bases short and J 3 bases short, with 11 bases between. Germline-derived CDR1 and CDR2 are MDHEN and SYDVKM. The chain's CDR3 is CASSLQGGPNQPQHF. In nucleotides, the CDR3 is TGTGCCAGCAGTTTACAGGGAGGCCCCAATCAGCCCCAGCATTTT.

About this clone itself: This specimen includes other DNA sequences encoding the same CDR3. The genes are TRBV29-1 and TRBJ2-6; D gene uncertain. This CDR3 is 13 amino acids long. The V gene's germline CDR1 is SQVTM and CDR2 ANQGSEA. V lost 4 bases to trimming and J lost 1 base, with 5 bases between them. CDR3: CSVASSGANVLTF. CDR3 in DNA: TGCAGCGTTGCTAGTTCTGGGGCCAACGTCCTGACTTTC.

The V gene is TRBV19, the J gene TRBJ2-3; 8 nucleotides match TRBD2. CDR3 length: 15 amino acids. CDR1 and CDR2 (germline): LNHDA, SQIVND (reference sequence). V gave up 3 bases and J gave up 3 bases; unmatched junction bases: 5. The CDR3 here is CASSIGTRSTDTQYF. The CDR3 coding sequence is TGTGCCAGTAGTATCGGGACTAGATCGACAGATACGCAGTATTTT.

In its sample, this clone was seen once. This rearrangement joins TRBV7-9 to TRBJ1-5, with D possibly matching TRBD1 (5 bases). Deletions cut 2 bases from V and 0 bases from J, with 17 bases between. From germline, CDR1 is SEHNR and CDR2 FQNEAQ (reference sequence). This CDR3 comprises 18 residues. CDR3: CASSLSRGVGLSNQPQHF. The CDR3 coding sequence is TGTGCCAGCAGCTTATCGAGGGGAGTGGGGCTTAGCAATCAGCCCCAGCATTTT.

The DNA of the CDR3 is TGTGCCAGCAGTGCGCTAGCGGGAGGGTACGAGCAGTACTTC. This translates into CASSALAGGYEQYF. V is TRBV6-1 and J is TRBJ2-7; 12 nucleotides agree with TRBD2. Germline V CDR1 and CDR2: MNHNS, SASEGT. The V and J ends lost 4 bases and 4 bases, in that order; junction bases with no gene match: 2. The CDR3 has 14 amino acids.

This chain joins TRBV28 and TRBJ2-7, with D tentatively TRBD1 (7 bases). The CDR3 runs to 14 residues. CDR1 and CDR2 from the germline V gene are MDHEN and SYDVKM. With 5 bases removed from V and 3 bases from J, the gap between germline ends came to 14 bases. The CDR3 bases are TGTGCCAGCAGTAGGGGGGACAGCTACTACGAGCAGTACTTC. It specifies CASSRGDSYYEQYF.

V and J are TRBV19 and TRBJ2-5; 11 nucleotides match TRBD1. Germline V gene sequence: CDR1 LNHDA, CDR2 SQIVND (reference sequence). This CDR3 spans 15 amino acids. Losses at the gene ends were 4 bases for V and 4 bases for J; bases not matched to a gene: 5. CDR3 protein: CASSTSGTGGETQYF. CDR3 DNA sequence: TGTGCCAGTAGTACGTCCGGGACAGGGGGAGAGACCCAGTACTTC.

This sequence joins TRBV25-1 and TRBJ2-1; D unclear. The V and J ends lost 5 bases and 6 bases respectively, with 14 bases between them. CDR1 is MGHDK, CDR2 SYGVNS, per germline. The CDR3 runs to 14 residues. CDR3 sequence: CASSSEEGLNEQFF. The CDR3 bases are TGTGCCAGCAGTTCCGAGGAAGGTCTCAATGAGCAGTTCTTC.

V gene TRBV27 combines with J gene TRBJ1-4, with 9 positions matching TRBD1. With 3 bases clipped from V and 8 bases from J, the junction kept 7 bases outside the gene matches. The V gene's germline CDR1 is MNHEY and CDR2 SMNVEV (reference sequence). The CDR3 is 15 residues long. The CDR3 region has the DNA TGTGCCAGCAGTTTCCAGGGACAGGGAAGAGAAAAACTGTTTTTT. Protein product: CASSFQGQGREKLFF. The full variable domain, rest sourced from reference TRBV27 and TRBJ1-4, is EAQVTQNPRYLITVTGKKLTVTCSQNMNHEYMSWYRQDPGLGLRQIYYSMNVEVTDKGDVPEGYKVSRKEKRNFPLILESPSPNQTSLYFCASSFQGQGREKLFFGSGTQLSVL.

This chain connects TRBV11-1 to TRBJ2-7; 7 bases are shared with TRBD1. This CDR3 has 15 amino acids. The V and J ends lost 0 bases and 5 bases, in that order; junction bases with no gene match: 7. Germline V CDR1 and CDR2: SGHAT, FQDESV (reference sequence). CDR3 region: CASSLAPGQPHEQYF. The CDR3 coding sequence is TGTGCCAGCAGCTTAGCCCCGGGACAGCCCCACGAGCAGTACTTC.

This clone was detected a few times. This chain links TRBV2 with TRBJ1-1; a weak D match, TRBD1 (5 bases). The V end lost 6 bases, the J end lost 1 base, and 15 bases lay between the germline ends. The germline V gene has CDR1 SNHLY and CDR2 FYNNEI. The CDR3 spans 15 residues. CDR3 DNA: TGTGCCAGCAGAGGGACCCCCGCCAGGAACACTGAAGCTTTCTTT. This encodes CASRGTPARNTEAFF.

The gene calls are TRBV4-2 and TRBJ1-4, with TRBD1 identical over 9 bases. Germline V gene lookup returns CDR1 LGHNA and CDR2 YNFKEQ. The CDR3 is made up of 17 amino acids. Losses at the gene ends were 0 bases for V and 6 bases for J; bases not matched to a gene: 8. CDR3 DNA sequence: TGTGCCAGCAGCCAAGATGTGACAGGGGGTGGGGATGAAAAACTGTTTTTT. It yields the protein CASSQDVTGGGDEKLFF.

This clone was observed a handful of times. J is TRBJ2-1 and V is TRBV2, with 11 bases identical to TRBD1. Germline V gene data show CDR1 as SNHLY and CDR2 as FYNNEI. V lost 1 base and J lost 7; bases outside the gene matches: 3. This CDR3 contains 15 residues. CDR3 protein: CASSEGTGGWNEQFF. The CDR3 DNA sequence: TGTGCCAGCAGTGAAGGGACAGGGGGCTGGAATGAGCAGTTCTTC. Complete variable domain (other parts from reference TRBV2 and TRBJ2-1): EPEVTQTPSHQVTQMGQEVILRCVPISNHLYFYWYRQILGQKVEFLVSFYNNEISEKSEIFDDQFSVERPDGSNFTLKIRSTKLEDSAMYFCASSEGTGGWNEQFFGPGTRLTVL.

This clone was seen ten or more times. The chain links TRBV2 to TRBJ2-5; 12 nucleotides agree with TRBD1. Looked up from germline, CDR1 is SNHLY and CDR2 is FYNNEI. The junction had 6 bases not matched to a gene; V was cut back by 8 bases and J by 5 bases. This CDR3 contains 14 residues. The CDR3 sequence is CASHGTGGRETQYF. CDR3 DNA sequence: TGTGCCAGCCATGGGACAGGGGGCAGGGAGACCCAGTACTTC.